The source of this T cell receptor beta chain is a study of shared clonotypes between healthy human individuals. V was clipped by 8 bases and J by 5 bases; unmatched bases: 13. Germline CDR1 SNHLY, CDR2 FYNNEI. CDR3 size: 15 residues. Some clones are missing from TCRdb's copy, which holds only in-frame ones; the method was immunoSEQ multiplex PCR. Of 2 million or so clones in the sample, 95% were seen once. This rearrangement joins TRBV2 to TRBJ1-2; 8 nucleotides agree with TRBD1. This clonotype was obtained from a man aged 18 to 30 in good health. Sequencing used naive CD4+ T cells sorted from blood. Described subset: CD45RA+ positively selected. The CDR3 DNA sequence: TGTGCCAGCTCTATTAGACCGGGACAGGAATATGGCTACACCTTC. As protein: CASSIRPGQEYGYTF.